This T cell receptor (beta chain) was recorded in a study of vaccination effects on CD4 cells after COVID-19. Clones were sequenced by immunoSEQ multiplex PCR, and TCRdb holds only the in-frame ones, with some missing. The sample includes 20,000 or so clones, about 70% seen only once; the top ten take approximately 15%. Ahead of sequencing, the ViraFEST assay grew antigen-specific CD4+ T cells using viral peptide pools. Culture proceeded for approximately nine days, and CD4+ T cells were then isolated. Documented for the person is a PCR-confirmed SARS-CoV-2 infection occurring between March and December 2020. V gave up 4 bases and J gave up 4 bases, with 14 bases separating them. Germline values: CDR1 SGDLS, CDR2 YYNGEE. This CDR3 region has 14 residues. As concerns this clone: Its antigen is currently unknown.

The chain couples TRBV9 to TRBJ1-1, with D uncertain. This specimen was CD4+ T cells from PBMCs cultured with SARS-CoV-2 spike peptides, taken before COVID-19 vaccination. The origin of this receptor is a human donor who had a prior SARS-CoV-2 infection. The CDR3: CASSHEPEVTEAFF. In nucleotides, the CDR3 is TGTGCCAGCAGCCATGAACCCGAGGTCACTGAAGCTTTCTTT.